Presented here are 10 T cell receptor beta chains from one specimen sequenced in a study of regulatory T cells in long-lasting Graves disease (dated by TCRdb to the early 2020s). The time point label for this specimen denotes: newly diagnosed GD, antithyroid drugs for less than 3 months. RNA was extracted from PBMCs in TRIzol for both TCR sequencing and RNA sequencing. Library preparation employed multiplex PCR. For sequencing, an Illumina HiSeq 4000 was employed. To build TCR beta libraries, CDR3 regions were amplified by Arm-PCR using iRepertoire HTBI primers. The public reads were quality trimmed at Q25 with fastp and then assembled into clones with MiXCR by TCRdb, keeping productive beta chains. Entries are consolidated by CDR3 protein sequence, retaining the most common genes and DNA. This sample holds about 400,000 distinct CDR3 sequences; roughly 16% were observed only once. The ten largest clones add up to 20% of the sample.

The same sample was also used in a study of T cells in Graves' hyperthyroidism and ophthalmopathy.

Sequences were derived from peripheral blood mononuclear cells (PBMCs), sampled at new diagnosis, from a patient treated with antithyroid drugs. The receptor set was obtained from a woman younger than 30 with Graves disease. Donor details come from another sample of the same person, matched by shared clones.

This clonotype was seen ten or more times. The chain is built from TRBV28 and TRBJ2-5; tentative D call: TRBD1 (6 bases). The CDR3 extends over 13 amino acids. The V gene lost 7 bases and the J gene lost 2 bases, with 11 bases spanning the gap. Germline V CDR1 and CDR2: MDHEN, SYDVKM. DNA for the CDR3: TGTGCCAGCACCAAAGGGGGACAAGAGACCCAGTACTTC. Translated: CASTKGGQETQYF.

This clonotype has a handful of counts. The chain employs TRBV12-3 or TRBV12-4 and TRBJ1-2; D unclear. Deletions cut 6 bases from V and 3 bases from J, with 20 bases between. This CDR3 has 16 amino acids. The CDR3 region has the DNA TGTGCCAGCAGGGGCCGCGAGGGCACGAATTACTATGGCTACACCTTC. It is translated as CASRGREGTNYYGYTF.

The chain employs TRBV12-3 or TRBV12-4 and TRBJ2-2; D gene unclear. This CDR3 region has 13 residues. V was shortened by 2 bases and J by 6 bases, with 7 bases between the two germline ends. The CDR3 here is CASSLRHSGELFF. CDR3 DNA: TGTGCCAGCAGTTTAAGACACTCCGGGGAGCTGTTTTTT.

The genes are TRBV7-2 and TRBJ1-1; 11 positions match TRBD1. The CDR3 totals 15 residues. CDR1 and CDR2 from the germline V gene are SGHTA and FQGNSA. Trimming removed 5 bases from V and 5 bases from J; junction bases left unmatched: 7. CDR3 bases: TGTGCCAGCAGCCCTATAGGGACAGGGGGGACTGAAGCTTTCTTT. It yields the protein CASSPIGTGGTEAFF.

This clonotype was recorded at least ten times. The V call is TRBV5-1, the J call TRBJ2-5; D may be TRBD1 (7 bases). This CDR3 is built from 15 residues. Germline V CDR1 and CDR2: SGHRS, YFSETQ. V lost 0 bases and J 5 bases, leaving 14 bases between the germline ends. The chain's CDR3 is CASSLGAGGTETQYF. The CDR3 bases are TGCGCCAGCAGCTTGGGGGCAGGGGGGACGGAGACCCAGTACTTC.

V gene TRBV4-2 combines with J gene TRBJ2-7; D is undetermined. V lost 4 bases and J lost 5, with 18 bases in between. This CDR3 has 15 amino acids. The germline V gene has CDR1 LGHNA and CDR2 YNFKEQ. The CDR3 nucleotides read TGTGCCAGCAGCCCTCAGGATGCTAGAGGCCACGAGCAGTACTTC. This translates into CASSPQDARGHEQYF.

The chain joins TRBV4-1 to TRBJ2-5; D is unresolved. The CDR3 covers 13 residues. From germline, CDR1 is MGHRA and CDR2 YSYEKL. V was shortened by 3 bases and J by 5 bases, with 10 bases between the two germline ends. The CDR3 region is CASSQNDGETQYF. The CDR3 coding sequence is TGCGCCAGCAGCCAGAATGACGGGGAGACCCAGTACTTC.

This clonotype was recorded a few times. The chain carries TRBV6-1 and TRBJ1-1, with D possibly matching TRBD1 (6 bases). CDR1 is MNHNS and CDR2 is SASEGT in the germline V gene. Between the trimmed V and J ends, which lost 6 bases and 1 base, there was a span of 15 bases. The CDR3 sequence is 15 residues long. CDR3 in amino acids: CASREVQGRNTEAFF. As DNA, the CDR3 is TGTGCCAGCAGAGAGGTGCAGGGGAGGAACACTGAAGCTTTCTTT.

Concerning this clonotype: A much larger clone differs from this one at a single base, so this may be a read error. The genes are TRBV27 and TRBJ1-2; no reliable D call. Germline CDR1 MNHEY, CDR2 SMNVEV (reference sequence). The CDR3 is made up of 16 amino acids. CDR3 bases: TGTGCCAACAGTTCGTTGCCGGTAGATACGGCGGATGGCTACACCTTC. This gives the protein CANSSLPVDTADGYTF.

This clonotype was found a few times. The chain employs TRBV9 and TRBJ2-7, with 7 positions matching TRBD1. The germline gives CDR1 SGDLS, CDR2 YYNGEE. The V and J ends lost 3 bases and 0 bases, in that order; junction bases with no gene match: 18. This CDR3 has 19 residues. CDR3 amino acids: CASSASVGLTGANSYEQYF. In DNA, the CDR3 is TGTGCCAGCAGCGCCTCAGTAGGGTTAACAGGGGCCAACTCCTACGAGCAGTACTTC.